The 10 T cell receptor beta chains below were found in one sample sequenced in a study of Tregs in tolerant kidney transplant recipients. Assay: immunoSEQ multiplex PCR; the TCRdb copy retains only in-frame clones and omits some. Here the sample spans approximately 60,000 clones, more than 70% being singletons. The sequenced sample consisted of CD4+ T cells from blood. The receptor source for this set is a human donor in good health.

V usage is TRBV9 and J usage is TRBJ1-6; D gene uncertain. Trimming pared 2 bases from V and 8 bases from J, leaving 11 bases between. Germline V gives CDR1 SGDLS, CDR2 YYNGEE. The CDR3 has 14 amino acids. The CDR3 loop is CASSVGLRDSPLHF. The CDR3 region has the DNA TGTGCCAGCAGCGTGGGCTTGAGGGATTCACCCCTCCACTTT.

This sequence joins TRBV18 and TRBJ2-5; D might be TRBD2 (5 bases). Trimming cost V 3 bases and J 2 bases, with 13 bases left between them. The CDR3 is made up of 15 amino acids. CDR1 KGHSH and CDR2 LQKENI come from the germline V gene. CDR3 amino acids: CASSPRTEGQETQYF. The CDR3 nucleotides are TGTGCCAGCTCACCCAGGACCGAGGGACAAGAGACCCAGTACTTC.

There are many counts of this clone. V usage is TRBV18 and J usage is TRBJ1-3; D is ambiguous. The ends were cut back, 0 bases at V and 5 bases at J, with 11 bases in the middle. This CDR3 contains 15 residues. Germline CDR1 and CDR2: KGHSH and LQKENI. The CDR3 DNA follows: TGTGCCAGCTCACCACCAGGAGGGATCAGAAACACCATATATTTT. This translates into CASSPPGGIRNTIYF.

The chain joins TRBV2 to TRBJ2-2, with D unclear. V was clipped by 0 bases and J by 0 bases, with 11 bases between them. The CDR3 consists of 17 residues. The germline V gene has CDR1 SNHLY and CDR2 FYNNEI. CDR3 nucleotides: TGTGCCAGCAGTGAAGCAAGGCCTATGACGAACACCGGGGAGCTGTTTTTT. Its translation: CASSEARPMTNTGELFF.

The rearrangement links TRBV29-1 to TRBJ1-2; 8 nucleotides align to TRBD1. This CDR3 spans 11 amino acids. Germline V gene lookup returns CDR1 SQVTM and CDR2 ANQGSEA. V was pared by 8 bases and J by 11 bases, with 10 bases of the junction left unmatched. CDR3 in DNA: TGCAGCATAAGGACAGGGAAGCGATACACCTTC. As protein: CSIRTGKRYTF.

This clone has a single count. This rearrangement joins TRBV29-1 to TRBJ1-6; 11 bases are a match to TRBD1. CDR3 size: 13 residues. With V trimmed by 6 bases and J by 7 bases, 2 bases remained unmatched. From germline, CDR1 is SQVTM and CDR2 ANQGSEA. CDR3 sequence (DNA): TGCAGCGTCGGACAGGGGGCAAATTCACCCCTCCACTTT. Residues: CSVGQGANSPLHF.

In its sample, this clone was seen a few times. J is TRBJ2-7 and V is TRBV15; D perhaps matches TRBD1 (6 bases). This CDR3 has 15 residues. From germline, CDR1 is LNHNV and CDR2 YYDKDF (reference sequence). The V end lost 0 bases, the J end lost 2 bases, and 11 bases lay between the germline ends. The CDR3 region has the DNA TGTGCCACCAGCAGAGAGGGGGCGGGCGCCTACGAGCAGTACTTC. Translation: CATSREGAGAYEQYF.

The genes are TRBV14 and TRBJ2-3; D remains ambiguous. Germline assignment: CDR1 SGHDN and CDR2 FVKESK. Deletions cut 8 bases from V and 3 bases from J, with 12 bases between. This CDR3 is 13 amino acids long. The CDR3 bases are TGTGCCAGCGGGGTAGAATATACAGATACGCAGTATTTT. It yields the protein CASGVEYTDTQYF. The full variable domain, with the rest looked up from reference TRBV14 and TRBJ2-3, is EAGVTQFPSHSVIEKGQTVTLRCDPISGHDNLYWYRRVMGKEIKFLLHFVKESKQDESGMPNNRFLAERTGGTYSTLKVQPAELEDSGVYFCASGVEYTDTQYFGPGTRLTVL.

This clone occurred once. CDR3 loop: CASSEGTGPLNTEAFF. DNA for the CDR3: TGTGCCAGCAGCGAAGGGACAGGTCCTTTGAACACTGAAGCTTTCTTT. The gene calls are TRBV7-9 and TRBJ1-1; 8 nucleotides align to TRBD1. Looked up from germline, CDR1 is SEHNR and CDR2 is FQNEAQ (reference sequence). The J segment lost 0 bases and the V segment lost 5 bases, leaving 8 bases of the junction unmatched. The CDR3 is 16 amino acids.

The sample holds one count of this clone. The V gene is TRBV27, the J gene TRBJ1-1; 8 bases match TRBD1. The germline gives CDR1 MNHEY, CDR2 SMNVEV (reference sequence). Trimming cost V 3 bases and J 4 bases; bases outside gene matches: 4. This CDR3 contains 14 residues. This CDR3 is CASSFRQGATEAFF. In DNA, the CDR3 is TGTGCCAGCAGTTTTCGGCAGGGGGCCACTGAAGCTTTCTTT.